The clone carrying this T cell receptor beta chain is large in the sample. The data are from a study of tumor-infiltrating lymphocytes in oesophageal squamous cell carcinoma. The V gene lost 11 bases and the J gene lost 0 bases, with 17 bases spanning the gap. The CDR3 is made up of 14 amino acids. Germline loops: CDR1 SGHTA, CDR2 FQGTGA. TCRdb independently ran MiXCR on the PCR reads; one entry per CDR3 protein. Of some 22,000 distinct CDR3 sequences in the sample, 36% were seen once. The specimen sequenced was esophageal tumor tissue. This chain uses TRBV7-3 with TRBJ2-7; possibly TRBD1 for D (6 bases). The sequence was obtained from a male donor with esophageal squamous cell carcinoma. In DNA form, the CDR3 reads TGTGCCCACCGAGGGGGACCGCACTCCTACGAGCAGTACTTC. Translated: CAHRGGPHSYEQYF.